This T cell receptor (beta chain) was sequenced in a study of tumour-infiltrating T cells in Burkitt lymphoma (TCRdb year 2020). With regard to the full study: TCR repertoire data were correlated with clinical outcome; productive clonality predicted overall and progression-free survival, independent of established prognosticators including age at diagnosis.

Regarding this clone: Its antigen is currently not known. Base qualities are not provided; no much larger clone lies one nucleotide away.

V and J lose 0 bases and 1 base, and a span of 6 bases separates them. From the cysteine up to the phenylalanine, the CDR3 has a length of 14 residues. The DNA shown is the 42-base CDR3, in frame from base 1. CDR1 and CDR2 (SGHTA, FQGTGA) derive from the germline V gene. The protocol used for the library was the immunoSEQ multiplex PCR assay. In its TCRdb copy, this immuneACCESS table keeps in-frame sequences only and misses some clones. Where compared with another copy, unresolved V genes explain less than half of these, and the others have no known cause. This sample comprises about 15,000 clones, more than 70% of them detected only once. The ten most abundant clones make up around 7.2% of the sample.

The sequence links TRBV7-3 to TRBJ1-1, with the D gene too uncertain to name. Sequences were obtained from tumor tissue. The receptor was derived from a human donor with diffuse large B-cell lymphoma. CDR3 protein: CASSLTERNTEAFF. The sequenced DNA is TGTGCCAGCAGCTTAACGGAACGGAACACTGAAGCTTTCTTT. With the rest looked up from the reference TRBV7-3 and TRBJ1-1 genes rather than sequenced, the full variable domain is GAGVSQTPSNKVTEKGKYVELRCDPISGHTALYWYRQSLGQGPEFLIYFQGTGAADDSGLPNDRFFAVRPEGSVSTLKIQRTERGDSAVYLCASSLTERNTEAFFGQGTRLTVV.